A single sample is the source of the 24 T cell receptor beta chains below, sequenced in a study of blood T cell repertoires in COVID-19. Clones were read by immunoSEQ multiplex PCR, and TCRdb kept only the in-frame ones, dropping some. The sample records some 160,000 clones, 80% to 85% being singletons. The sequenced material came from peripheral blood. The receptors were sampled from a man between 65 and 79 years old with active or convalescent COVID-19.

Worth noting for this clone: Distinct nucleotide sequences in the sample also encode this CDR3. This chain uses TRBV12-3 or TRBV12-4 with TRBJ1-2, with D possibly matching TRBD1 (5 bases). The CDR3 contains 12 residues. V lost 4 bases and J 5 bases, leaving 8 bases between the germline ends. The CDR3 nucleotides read TGTGCCAGCAGTTCCCAGGGTTATGGCTACACCTTC. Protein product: CASSSQGYGYTF.

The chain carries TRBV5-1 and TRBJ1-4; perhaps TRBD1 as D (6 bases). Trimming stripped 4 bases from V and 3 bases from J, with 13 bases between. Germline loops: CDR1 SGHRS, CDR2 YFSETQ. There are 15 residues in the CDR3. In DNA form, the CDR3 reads TGCGCCAGCAGCGATGGAGCAGGGGCTAATGAAAAACTGTTTTTT. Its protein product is CASSDGAGANEKLFF.

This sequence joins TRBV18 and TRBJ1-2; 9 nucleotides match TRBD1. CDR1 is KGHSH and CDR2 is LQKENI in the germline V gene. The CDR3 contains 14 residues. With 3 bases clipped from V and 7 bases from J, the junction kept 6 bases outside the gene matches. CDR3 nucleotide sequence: TGTGCCAGCTCACCCCCACAGGGGGCGGGTGGCTACACCTTC. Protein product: CASSPPQGAGGYTF.

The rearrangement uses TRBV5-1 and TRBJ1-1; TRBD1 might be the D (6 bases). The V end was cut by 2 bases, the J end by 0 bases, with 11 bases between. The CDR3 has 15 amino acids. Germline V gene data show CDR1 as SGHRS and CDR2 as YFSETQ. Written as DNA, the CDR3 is TGCGCCAGCAGCTTAGGGACACTAATGAACACTGAAGCTTTCTTT. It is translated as CASSLGTLMNTEAFF.

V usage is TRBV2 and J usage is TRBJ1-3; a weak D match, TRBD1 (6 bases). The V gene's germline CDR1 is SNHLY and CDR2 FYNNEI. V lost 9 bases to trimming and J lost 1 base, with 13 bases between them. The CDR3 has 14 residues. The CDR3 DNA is TGTGCCAGTACACAGGGCACTTCTGGAAACACCATATATTTT. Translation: CASTQGTSGNTIYF.

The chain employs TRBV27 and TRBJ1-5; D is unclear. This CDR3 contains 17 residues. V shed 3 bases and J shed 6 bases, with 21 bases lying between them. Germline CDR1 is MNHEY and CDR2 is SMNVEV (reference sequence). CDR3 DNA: TGTGCCAGCAGTTTGGTGGGTGGAGGGCGTGGAGGTCAGCCCCAGCATTTT. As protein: CASSLVGGGRGGQPQHF.

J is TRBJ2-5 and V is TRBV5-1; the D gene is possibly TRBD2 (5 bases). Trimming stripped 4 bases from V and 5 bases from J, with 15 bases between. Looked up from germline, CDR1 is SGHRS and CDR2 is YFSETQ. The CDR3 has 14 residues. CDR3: CASSPRGLPETQYF. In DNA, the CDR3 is TGCGCCAGCAGCCCCCGAGGGCTACCGGAGACCCAGTACTTC.

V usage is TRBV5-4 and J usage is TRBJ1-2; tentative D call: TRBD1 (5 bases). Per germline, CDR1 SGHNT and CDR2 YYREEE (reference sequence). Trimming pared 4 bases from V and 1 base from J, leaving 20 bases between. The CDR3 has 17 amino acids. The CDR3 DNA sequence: TGTGCCAGCAGCCTGAAGGGCGGGGCAACAAATAACTATGGCTACACCTTC. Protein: CASSLKGGATNNYGYTF.

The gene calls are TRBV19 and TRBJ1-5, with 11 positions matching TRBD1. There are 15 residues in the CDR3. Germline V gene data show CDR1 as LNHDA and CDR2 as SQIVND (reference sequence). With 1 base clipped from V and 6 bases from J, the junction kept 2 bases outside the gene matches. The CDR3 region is CASSIADRGPQPQHF. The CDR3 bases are TGTGCCAGTAGTATAGCGGACAGGGGGCCTCAGCCCCAGCATTTT. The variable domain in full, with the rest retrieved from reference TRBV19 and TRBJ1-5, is DGGITQSPKYLFRKEGQNVTLSCEQNLNHDAMYWYRQDPGQGLRLIYYSQIVNDFQKGDIAEGYSVSREKKESFPLTVTSAQKNPTAFYLCASSIADRGPQPQHFGDGTRLSIL.

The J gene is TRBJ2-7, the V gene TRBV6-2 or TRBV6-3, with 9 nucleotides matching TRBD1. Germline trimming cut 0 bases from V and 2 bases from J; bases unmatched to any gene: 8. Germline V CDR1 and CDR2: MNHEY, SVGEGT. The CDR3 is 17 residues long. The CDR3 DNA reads TGTGCCAGCAGTTACTCCTGGACAGGGGAGGGGCCCTACGAGCAGTACTTC. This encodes CASSYSWTGEGPYEQYF.

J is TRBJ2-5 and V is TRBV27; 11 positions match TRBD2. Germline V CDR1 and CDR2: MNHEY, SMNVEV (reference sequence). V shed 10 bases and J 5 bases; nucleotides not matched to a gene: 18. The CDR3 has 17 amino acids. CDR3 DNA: TGTGCCACCCAATCAATCCCCCTAGCGGGGGGCCGGGAGACCCAGTACTTC. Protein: CATQSIPLAGGRETQYF.

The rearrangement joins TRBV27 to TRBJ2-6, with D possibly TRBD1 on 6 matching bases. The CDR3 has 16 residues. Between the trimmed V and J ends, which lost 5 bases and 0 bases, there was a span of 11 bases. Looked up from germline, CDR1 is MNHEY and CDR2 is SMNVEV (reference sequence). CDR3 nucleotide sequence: TGTGCCAGCAGTCCCGGACAGAGCTCTGGGGCCAACGTCCTGACTTTC. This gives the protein CASSPGQSSGANVLTF.

The CDR3 sequence: CASSRRAGENTEAFF. For the CDR3, the DNA is TGTGCCAGCAGCCGGAGGGCCGGAGAGAACACTGAAGCTTTCTTT. The chain links TRBV7-2 to TRBJ1-1; D is uncertain. The CDR3 has 15 amino acids. Trimming cost V 5 bases and J 1 base, with 14 bases left between them. CDR1 is SGHTA and CDR2 is FQGNSA in the germline V gene.

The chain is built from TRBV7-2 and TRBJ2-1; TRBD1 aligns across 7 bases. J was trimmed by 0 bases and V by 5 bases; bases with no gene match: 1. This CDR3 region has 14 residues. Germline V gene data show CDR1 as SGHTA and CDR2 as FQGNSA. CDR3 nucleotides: TGTGCCAGCAGCCGGGACAGCTCCTACAATGAGCAGTTCTTC. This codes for CASSRDSSYNEQFF.

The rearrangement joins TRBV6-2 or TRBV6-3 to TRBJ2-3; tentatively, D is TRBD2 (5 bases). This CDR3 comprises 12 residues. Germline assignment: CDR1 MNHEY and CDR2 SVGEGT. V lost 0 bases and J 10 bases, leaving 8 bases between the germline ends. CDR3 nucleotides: TGTGCCAGCAGTTACTCGTCGAGGGCGCAGTATTTT. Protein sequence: CASSYSSRAQYF.

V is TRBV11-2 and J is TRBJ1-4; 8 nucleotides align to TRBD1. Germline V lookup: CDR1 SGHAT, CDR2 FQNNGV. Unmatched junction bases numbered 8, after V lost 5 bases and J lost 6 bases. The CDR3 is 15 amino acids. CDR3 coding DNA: TGTGCCAGCAGCCTTCAGGGGGCGCAGTATGAAAAACTGTTTTTT. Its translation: CASSLQGAQYEKLFF.

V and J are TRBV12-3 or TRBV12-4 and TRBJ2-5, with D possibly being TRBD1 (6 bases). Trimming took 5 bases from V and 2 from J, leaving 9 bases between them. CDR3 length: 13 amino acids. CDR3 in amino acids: CASSPGQQETQYF. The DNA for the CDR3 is TGTGCCAGCAGTCCGGGACAACAAGAGACCCAGTACTTC.

The CDR3 spells CASSFTDRYSDTQYF. The CDR3 nucleotides read TGCGCCAGCAGCTTTACAGACAGGTACTCCGATACGCAGTATTTT. The genes are TRBV5-1 and TRBJ2-3; D may be TRBD1 (6 bases). Germline CDR1 reads SGHRS; CDR2 reads YFSETQ. The CDR3 sequence is 15 residues long. V lost 2 bases, J lost 6 bases, and 16 bases lay in between.

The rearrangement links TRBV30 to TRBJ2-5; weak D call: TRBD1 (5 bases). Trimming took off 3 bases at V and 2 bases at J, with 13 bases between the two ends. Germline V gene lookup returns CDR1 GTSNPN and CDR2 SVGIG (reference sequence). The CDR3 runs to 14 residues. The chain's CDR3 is CAWRLQGPQETQYF. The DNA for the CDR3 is TGTGCCTGGAGGCTCCAGGGTCCTCAAGAGACCCAGTACTTC. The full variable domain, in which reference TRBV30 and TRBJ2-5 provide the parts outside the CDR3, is SQTIHQWPATLVQPVGSPLSLECTVEGTSNPNLYWYRQAAGRGLQLLFYSVGIGQISSEVPQNLSASRPQDRQFILSSKKLLLSDSGFYLCAWRLQGPQETQYFGPGTRLLVL.

The CDR3 spells CASSPVEGQPQHF. The CDR3 DNA reads as TGTGCCAGCTCACCGGTTGAGGGTCAGCCCCAGCATTTT. The V call is TRBV18, the J call TRBJ1-5; D remains unclear. The CDR3 covers 13 residues. Per germline, CDR1 KGHSH and CDR2 LQKENI. V was pared by 3 bases and J by 6 bases, with 9 bases between.

This CDR3 is CASGRTGQSGNTIYF. The CDR3 DNA sequence: TGTGCTAGTGGCCGCACAGGGCAATCTGGAAACACCATATATTTT. The V gene is TRBV12-5, the J gene TRBJ1-3; possibly TRBD1 for D (6 bases). Germline V gives CDR1 LGHNT, CDR2 FRNRAP. Trimming took off 6 bases at V and 1 base at J, with 13 bases between the two ends. This CDR3 contains 15 residues.

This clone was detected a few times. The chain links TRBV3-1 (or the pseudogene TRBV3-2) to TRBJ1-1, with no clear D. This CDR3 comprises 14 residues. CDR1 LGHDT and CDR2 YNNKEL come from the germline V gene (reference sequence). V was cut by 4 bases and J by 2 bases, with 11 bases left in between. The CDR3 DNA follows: TGTGCCAGCAGCCCCTTGTTCCGTAACACTGAAGCTTTCTTT. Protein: CASSPLFRNTEAFF.

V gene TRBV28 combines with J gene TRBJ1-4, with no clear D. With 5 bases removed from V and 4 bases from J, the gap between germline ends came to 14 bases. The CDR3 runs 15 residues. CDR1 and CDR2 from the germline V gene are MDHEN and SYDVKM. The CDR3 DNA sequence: TGTGCCAGCAGTCCCCTGGGAGATATTAATGAAAAACTGTTTTTT. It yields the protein CASSPLGDINEKLFF.

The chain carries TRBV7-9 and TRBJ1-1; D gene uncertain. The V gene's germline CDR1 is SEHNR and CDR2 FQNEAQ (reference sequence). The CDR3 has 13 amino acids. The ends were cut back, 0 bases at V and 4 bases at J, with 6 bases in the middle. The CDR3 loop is CASSLASGTEAFF. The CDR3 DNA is TGTGCCAGCAGCTTAGCATCGGGCACTGAAGCTTTCTTT.